A selection of T cell receptor beta chains follows, all from one sample in a study of blood T cell repertoires in COVID-19. Produced via immunoSEQ multiplex PCR; TCRdb's table is partial and in-frame only. The sample lists more than 250,000 clones, around 88% occurring once. The sample taken for sequencing was peripheral blood. Every receptor here comes from a woman younger than 45 who had recovered from COVID-19. The CDR3 runs from the conserved cysteine through the conserved F or W. Each record gives: CDR3 protein, V gene, J gene, clone size. Rows give clone size only sometimes, using once, few, many, or a class for an expanded clone.

CASSPSLSYEQYF,TRBV19,TRBJ2-7,few
CAWNPEGVTGNTIYF,TRBV30,TRBJ1-3,-
CASSPDIGTGATGELFF,TRBV4-2,TRBJ2-2,-
CASSLRRGVYEQYF,TRBV5-1,TRBJ2-7,-
CASSEWGGRPSNEQFF,TRBV6-4,TRBJ2-1,-
CASSPYRGAETEAFF,TRBV25-1,TRBJ1-1,-
CASSSMDRAYEQYF,TRBV13,TRBJ2-7,-
CASGFGREGVYEQYF,TRBV27,TRBJ2-7,once
CASSPRGSGLSYNEQFF,TRBV4-1,TRBJ2-1,-
CATSVRQGSNQPQHF,TRBV15,TRBJ1-5,-